The sequence of this T cell receptor (beta chain) was determined in a study of CXCR3-negative and CXCR3-positive naive CD8 T cells. Notes on this clonotype: Its antigen remains unidentified.

Germline CDR1 reads SEHNR; CDR2 reads FQNEAQ (reference sequence). This CDR3 has 15 amino acids. Carrying UMI labels, the TRB cDNA libraries were prepared through 5' RACE. TCRdb reprocessed the 5' RACE reads and keeps a single row for each CDR3 protein, giving no DNA. Listed are some 140,000 distinct CDR3 sequences; around 0.5% falls within the top ten. Whole-study findings and limits: Hydrophobicity of TRB CDR3s was greater in CXCR3-positive naive cells than in CXCR3-negative naive cells. TRBV-TRBJ usage was alike in naive CXCR3-negative and CXCR3-positive cells but differed in memory cells.

The clonotype originates from a human donor in good health. Some clones in this sample may be carry-over from other donors' samples. V gene TRBV7-9 combines with J gene TRBJ2-1; the D gene TCRdb calls, TRBD2, cannot be checked with no DNA. The material sequenced was naive CXCR3+ CD8+ T cells from blood. Specified subset: CD45RO-CCR7+CD27+CD95- naive CD8+ T cells expressing CXCR3 (TNR3+). This chain's CDR3 is CASSLSGHRLREQFF.